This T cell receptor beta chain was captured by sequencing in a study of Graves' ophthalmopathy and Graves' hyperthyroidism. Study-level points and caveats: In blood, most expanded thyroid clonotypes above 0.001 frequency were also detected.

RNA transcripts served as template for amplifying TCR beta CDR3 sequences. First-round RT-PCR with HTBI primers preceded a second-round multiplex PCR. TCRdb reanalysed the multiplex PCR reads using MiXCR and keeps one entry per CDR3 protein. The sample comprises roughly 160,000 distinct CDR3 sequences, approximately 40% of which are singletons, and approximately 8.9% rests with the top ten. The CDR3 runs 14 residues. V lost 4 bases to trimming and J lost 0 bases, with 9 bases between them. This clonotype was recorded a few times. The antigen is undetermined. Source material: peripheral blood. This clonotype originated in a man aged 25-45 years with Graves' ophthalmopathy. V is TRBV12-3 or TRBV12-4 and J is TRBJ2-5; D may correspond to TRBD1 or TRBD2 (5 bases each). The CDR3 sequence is CASSSWGYQETQYF. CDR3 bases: TGTGCCAGCAGTTCGTGGGGGTACCAAGAGACCCAGTACTTC.